This T cell receptor beta chain was sequenced for a study of T cells in Graves' hyperthyroidism and ophthalmopathy. Study-level results: Ophthalmopathy, which appeared later, was predicted by the model a median 6.5 months before onset. Also found in blood were most expanded thyroid clonotypes above 0.001.

This clonotype occurred many times. What it binds is not known. RNA transcripts were the template for amplifying TCR beta CDR3 regions. A set of HTBI primers served as the primers for a first-round RT-PCR of the TCR CDR3. TCRdb independently ran MiXCR on the multiplex PCR reads; one entry per CDR3 protein. The sample holds 360,000 or so distinct CDR3 sequences, around a sixth seen once. Clinical symptoms, serum thyroxine and TRAb, thyroid ultrasound and orbital computed tomography were used for the diagnoses. Germline lookup yields CDR1 KGHDR and CDR2 SFDVKD. The CDR3 extends over 13 amino acids. V was shortened by 2 bases and J by 3 bases, with 7 bases between the two germline ends.

The sequencing input was blood. This sequence was found in a woman in her 40s with Graves' ophthalmopathy. The J gene is TRBJ2-7, the V gene TRBV24-1, with D possibly matching TRBD2 (5 bases). The CDR3 loop reads CATSDSAGYEQYF. Here the CDR3 DNA reads TGTGCCACCAGTGATTCTGCGGGCTACGAGCAGTACTTC.